This entry concerns a single T cell receptor (beta chain). Its antigen is unknown. These data belong to a study of yellow fever vaccine responses in identical twins. TCRdb used MiXCR to reprocess the RT-PCR reads, holding one entry per CDR3 protein. The sample contains 5,500 to 8,000 distinct CDR3 sequences, roughly 84% of which appear only once. Study-level points and caveats: Twins reportedly mounted vaccine T cell responses that seemed partly convergent, partly personalized.

V lost 2 bases and J 2 bases, leaving 9 bases between the germline ends. CDR3 size: 14 residues. Germline CDR1 reads SGHNT; CDR2 reads YYREEE (reference sequence). This receptor was obtained from a woman between 18 and 29 years old who received the yellow fever vaccine. This chain links TRBV5-4 with TRBJ2-3; D possibly corresponds to TRBD2 (5 bases). Sequencing used T cells from blood (PBMCs), unsorted or a sorted subset (not recorded which), obtained before or after yellow fever vaccination (not recorded which). CDR3 region: CASSFPGYTDTQYF. DNA for the CDR3: TGTGCCAGCAGCTTCCCGGGATACACAGATACGCAGTATTTT.